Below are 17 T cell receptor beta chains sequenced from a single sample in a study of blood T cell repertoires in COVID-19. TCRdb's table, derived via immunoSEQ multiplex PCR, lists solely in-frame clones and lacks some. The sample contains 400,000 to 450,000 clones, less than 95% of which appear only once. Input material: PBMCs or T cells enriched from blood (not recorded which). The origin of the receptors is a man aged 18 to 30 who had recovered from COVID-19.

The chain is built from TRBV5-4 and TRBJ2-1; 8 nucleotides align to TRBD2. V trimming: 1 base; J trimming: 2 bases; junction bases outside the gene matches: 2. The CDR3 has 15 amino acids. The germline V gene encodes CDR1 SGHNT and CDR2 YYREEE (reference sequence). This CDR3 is CASSLLSGAYNEQFF. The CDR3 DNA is TGTGCCAGCAGCTTGCTTAGCGGGGCCTACAATGAGCAGTTCTTC.

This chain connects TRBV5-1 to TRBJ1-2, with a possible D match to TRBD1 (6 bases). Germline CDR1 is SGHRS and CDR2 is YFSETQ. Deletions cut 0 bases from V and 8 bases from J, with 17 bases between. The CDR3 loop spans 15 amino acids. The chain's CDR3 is CASSLEGSTGSGYTF. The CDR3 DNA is TGCGCCAGCAGCTTGGAGGGTTCTACAGGGAGCGGCTACACCTTC.

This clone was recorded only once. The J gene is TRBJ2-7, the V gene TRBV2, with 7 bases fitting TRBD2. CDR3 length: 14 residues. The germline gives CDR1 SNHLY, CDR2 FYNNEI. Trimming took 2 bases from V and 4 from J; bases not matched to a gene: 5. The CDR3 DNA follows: TGTGCCAGCAGTGAAAACGGGAGGCAATACGAGCAGTACTTC. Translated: CASSENGRQYEQYF. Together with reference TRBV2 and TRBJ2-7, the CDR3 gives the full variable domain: EPEVTQTPSHQVTQMGQEVILRCVPISNHLYFYWYRQILGQKVEFLVSFYNNEISEKSEIFDDQFSVERPDGSNFTLKIRSTKLEDSAMYFCASSENGRQYEQYFGPGTRLTVT.

CDR3 sequence (DNA): TGTGCCAGCAAAAAAGGACAGTCCTACGAGCAGTACTTC. Translation: CASKKGQSYEQYF. The genes are TRBV5-6 and TRBJ2-7; maybe TRBD1 (6 bases). CDR3 length: 13 amino acids. Trimming took 6 bases from V and 1 from J, leaving 11 bases between them. The germline gives CDR1 SGHDT, CDR2 YYEEEE.

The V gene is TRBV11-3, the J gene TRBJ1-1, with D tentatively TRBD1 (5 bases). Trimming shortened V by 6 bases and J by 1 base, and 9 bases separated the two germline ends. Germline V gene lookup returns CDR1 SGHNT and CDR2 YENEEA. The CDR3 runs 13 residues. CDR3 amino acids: CASRRQTNTEAFF. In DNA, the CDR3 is TGTGCCAGCAGAAGACAGACGAACACTGAAGCTTTCTTT.

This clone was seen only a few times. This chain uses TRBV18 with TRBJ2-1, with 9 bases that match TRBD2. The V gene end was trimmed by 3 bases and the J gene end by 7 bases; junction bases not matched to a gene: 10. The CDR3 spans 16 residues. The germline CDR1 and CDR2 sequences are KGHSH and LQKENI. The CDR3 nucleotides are TGTGCCAGCTCACCTTTAGCGGGAGAGGGAATTAATGAGCAGTTCTTC. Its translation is CASSPLAGEGINEQFF.

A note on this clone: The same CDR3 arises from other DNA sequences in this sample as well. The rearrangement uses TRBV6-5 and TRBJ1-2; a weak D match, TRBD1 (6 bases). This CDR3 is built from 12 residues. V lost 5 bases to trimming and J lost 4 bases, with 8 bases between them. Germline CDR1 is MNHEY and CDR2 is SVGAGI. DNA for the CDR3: TGTGCCAGCAGTAGGGGGGGCTATGGCTACACCTTC. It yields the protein CASSRGGYGYTF.

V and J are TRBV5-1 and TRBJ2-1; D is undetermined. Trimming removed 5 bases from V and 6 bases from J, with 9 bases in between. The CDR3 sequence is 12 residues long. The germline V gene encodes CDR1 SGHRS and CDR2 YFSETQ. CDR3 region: CASSLIGNEQFF. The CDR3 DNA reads TGCGCCAGCAGTTTAATCGGCAATGAGCAGTTCTTC.

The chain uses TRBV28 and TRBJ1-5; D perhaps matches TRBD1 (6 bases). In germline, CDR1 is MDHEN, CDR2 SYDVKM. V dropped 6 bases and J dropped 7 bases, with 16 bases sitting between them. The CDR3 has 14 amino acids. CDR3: CASSRRGGRQPQHF. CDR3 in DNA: TGTGCCAGCAGCCGGAGGGGGGGACGCCAGCCCCAGCATTTT. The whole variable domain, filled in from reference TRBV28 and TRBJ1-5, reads DVKVTQSSRYLVKRTGEKVFLECVQDMDHENMFWYRQDPGLGLRLIYFSYDVKMKEKGDIPEGYSVSREKKERFSLILESASTNQTSMYLCASSRRGGRQPQHFGDGTRLSIL.

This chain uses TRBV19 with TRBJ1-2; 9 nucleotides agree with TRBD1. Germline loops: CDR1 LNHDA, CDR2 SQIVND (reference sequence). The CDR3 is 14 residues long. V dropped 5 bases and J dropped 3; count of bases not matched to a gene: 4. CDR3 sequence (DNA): TGTGCCAGTAGTCGGGACAGGGATGACTATGGCTACACCTTC. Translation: CASSRDRDDYGYTF.

The CDR3 loop is CASRESSGANVLTF. The CDR3, as DNA: TGTGCCAGCAGGGAGAGCTCTGGGGCCAACGTCCTGACTTTC. V and J are TRBV2 and TRBJ2-6; no definite D call. The germline V gene has CDR1 SNHLY and CDR2 FYNNEI. V lost 6 bases and J lost 0, with 6 bases in between. The CDR3 consists of 14 residues.

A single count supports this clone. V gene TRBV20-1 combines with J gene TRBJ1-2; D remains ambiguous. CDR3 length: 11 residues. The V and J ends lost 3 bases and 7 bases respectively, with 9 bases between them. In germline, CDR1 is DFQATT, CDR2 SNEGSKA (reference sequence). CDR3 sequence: CSASILSGYTF. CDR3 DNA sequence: TGCAGTGCTAGTATATTGAGTGGCTACACCTTC.

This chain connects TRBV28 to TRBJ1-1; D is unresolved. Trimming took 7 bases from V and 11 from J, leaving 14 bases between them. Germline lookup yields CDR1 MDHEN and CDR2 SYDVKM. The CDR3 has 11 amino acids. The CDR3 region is CASNRGWYAFF. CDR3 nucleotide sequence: TGTGCCAGCAACAGAGGGTGGTACGCTTTCTTT.

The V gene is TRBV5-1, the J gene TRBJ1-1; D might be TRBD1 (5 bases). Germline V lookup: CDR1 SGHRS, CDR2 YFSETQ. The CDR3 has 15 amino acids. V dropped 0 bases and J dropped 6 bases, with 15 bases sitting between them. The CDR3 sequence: CASSLGVQGGAEAFF. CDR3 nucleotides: TGCGCCAGCAGCTTGGGGGTCCAGGGAGGAGCTGAAGCTTTCTTT.

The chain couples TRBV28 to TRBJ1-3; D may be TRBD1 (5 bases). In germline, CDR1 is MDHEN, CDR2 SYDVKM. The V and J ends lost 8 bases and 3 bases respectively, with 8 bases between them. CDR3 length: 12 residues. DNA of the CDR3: TGTGCCAGCGCAGGACATGGAAACACCATATATTTT. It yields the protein CASAGHGNTIYF.

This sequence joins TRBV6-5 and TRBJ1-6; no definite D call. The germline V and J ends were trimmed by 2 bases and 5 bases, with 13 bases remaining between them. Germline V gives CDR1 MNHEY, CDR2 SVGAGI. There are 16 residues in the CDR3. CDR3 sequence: CASSYGRGNNNSPLHF. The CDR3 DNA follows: TGTGCCAGCAGTTACGGTCGAGGGAATAATAATTCACCCCTCCACTTT.

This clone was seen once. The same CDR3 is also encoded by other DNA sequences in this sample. The CDR3 sequence is CASSRGGQETQYF. In nucleotides, the CDR3 is TGTGCCAGCAGCCGAGGGGGCCAAGAGACCCAGTACTTC. The genes are TRBV3-1 (or the pseudogene TRBV3-2) and TRBJ2-5, with a possible D match to TRBD1 (6 bases). The length of the CDR3 is 13 residues. Germline V gene data show CDR1 as LGHDT and CDR2 as YNNKEL (reference sequence). V was pared by 4 bases and J by 1 base, with 7 bases between.